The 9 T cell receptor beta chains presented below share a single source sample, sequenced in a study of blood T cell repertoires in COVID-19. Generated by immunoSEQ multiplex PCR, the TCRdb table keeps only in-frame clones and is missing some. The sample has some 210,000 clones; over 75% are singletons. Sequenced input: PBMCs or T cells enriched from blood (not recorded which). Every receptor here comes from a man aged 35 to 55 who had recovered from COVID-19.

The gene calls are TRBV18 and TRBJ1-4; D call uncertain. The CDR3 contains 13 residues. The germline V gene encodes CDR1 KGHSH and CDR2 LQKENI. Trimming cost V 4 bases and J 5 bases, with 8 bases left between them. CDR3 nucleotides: TGTGCCAGCTCACGAGATAAAAATGAAAAACTGTTTTTT. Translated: CASSRDKNEKLFF.

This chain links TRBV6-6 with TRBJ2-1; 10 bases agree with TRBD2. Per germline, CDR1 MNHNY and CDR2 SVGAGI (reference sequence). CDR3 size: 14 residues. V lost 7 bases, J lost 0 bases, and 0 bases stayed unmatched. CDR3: CASTSGSSYNEQFF. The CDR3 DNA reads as TGTGCCAGCACTAGCGGGAGCTCCTACAATGAGCAGTTCTTC.

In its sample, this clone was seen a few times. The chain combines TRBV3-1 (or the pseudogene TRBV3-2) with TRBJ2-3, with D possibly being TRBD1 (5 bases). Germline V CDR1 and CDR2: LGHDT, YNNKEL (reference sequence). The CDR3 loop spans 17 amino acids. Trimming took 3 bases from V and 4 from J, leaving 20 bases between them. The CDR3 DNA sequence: TGTGCCAGCAGCCACCCCTTGCAGGGTTATAGGGCAGATACGCAGTATTTT. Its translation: CASSHPLQGYRADTQYF.

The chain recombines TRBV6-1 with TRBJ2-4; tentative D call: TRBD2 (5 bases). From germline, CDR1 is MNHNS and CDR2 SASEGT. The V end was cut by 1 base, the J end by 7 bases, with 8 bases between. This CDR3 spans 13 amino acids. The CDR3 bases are TGTGCCAGCAGTGAAGGGCCGGGGAACATTCAGTACTTC. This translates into CASSEGPGNIQYF.

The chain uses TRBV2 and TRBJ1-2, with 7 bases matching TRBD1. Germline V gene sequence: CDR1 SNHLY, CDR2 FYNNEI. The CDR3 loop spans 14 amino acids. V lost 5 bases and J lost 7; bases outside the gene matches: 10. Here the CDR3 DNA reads TGTGCCAGCAGTCAACCGGGACAGAGCTCTGGCTACACCTTC. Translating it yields CASSQPGQSSGYTF. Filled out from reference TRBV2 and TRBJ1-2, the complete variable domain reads EPEVTQTPSHQVTQMGQEVILRCVPISNHLYFYWYRQILGQKVEFLVSFYNNEISEKSEIFDDQFSVERPDGSNFTLKIRSTKLEDSAMYFCASSQPGQSSGYTFGSGTRLTVV.

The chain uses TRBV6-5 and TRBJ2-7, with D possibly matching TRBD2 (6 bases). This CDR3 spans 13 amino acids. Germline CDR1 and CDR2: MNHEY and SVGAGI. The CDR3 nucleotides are TGTGCAGTAGCTGCGGGGAACTCCTACGAGCAGTACTTC. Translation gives CAVAAGNSYEQYF.

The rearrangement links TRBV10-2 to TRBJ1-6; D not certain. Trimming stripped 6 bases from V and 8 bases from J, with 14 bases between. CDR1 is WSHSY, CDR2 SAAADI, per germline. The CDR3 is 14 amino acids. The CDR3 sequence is CASSPSTRDSPLHF. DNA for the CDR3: TGCGCCAGCAGCCCTTCAACACGGGATTCACCCCTCCACTTT.

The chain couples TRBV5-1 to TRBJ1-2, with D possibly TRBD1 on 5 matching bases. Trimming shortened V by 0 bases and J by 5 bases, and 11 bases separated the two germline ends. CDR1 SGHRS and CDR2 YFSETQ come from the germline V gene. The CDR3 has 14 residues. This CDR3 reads CASSLVVGDYGYTF. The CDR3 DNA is TGCGCCAGCAGCTTGGTGGTAGGGGATTATGGCTACACCTTC. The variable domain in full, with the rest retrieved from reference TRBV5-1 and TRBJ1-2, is KAGVTQTPRYLIKTRGQQVTLSCSPISGHRSVSWYQQTPGQGLQFLFEYFSETQRNKGNFPGRFSGRQFSNSRSEMNVSTLELGDSALYLCASSLVVGDYGYTFGSGTRLTVV.

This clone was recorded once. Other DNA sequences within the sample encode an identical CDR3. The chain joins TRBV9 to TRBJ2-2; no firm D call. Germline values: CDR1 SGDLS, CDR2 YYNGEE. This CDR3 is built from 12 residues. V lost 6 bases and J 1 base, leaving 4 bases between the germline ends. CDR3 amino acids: CASTRNTGELFF. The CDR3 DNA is TGTGCCAGCACTAGGAACACCGGGGAGCTGTTTTTT.